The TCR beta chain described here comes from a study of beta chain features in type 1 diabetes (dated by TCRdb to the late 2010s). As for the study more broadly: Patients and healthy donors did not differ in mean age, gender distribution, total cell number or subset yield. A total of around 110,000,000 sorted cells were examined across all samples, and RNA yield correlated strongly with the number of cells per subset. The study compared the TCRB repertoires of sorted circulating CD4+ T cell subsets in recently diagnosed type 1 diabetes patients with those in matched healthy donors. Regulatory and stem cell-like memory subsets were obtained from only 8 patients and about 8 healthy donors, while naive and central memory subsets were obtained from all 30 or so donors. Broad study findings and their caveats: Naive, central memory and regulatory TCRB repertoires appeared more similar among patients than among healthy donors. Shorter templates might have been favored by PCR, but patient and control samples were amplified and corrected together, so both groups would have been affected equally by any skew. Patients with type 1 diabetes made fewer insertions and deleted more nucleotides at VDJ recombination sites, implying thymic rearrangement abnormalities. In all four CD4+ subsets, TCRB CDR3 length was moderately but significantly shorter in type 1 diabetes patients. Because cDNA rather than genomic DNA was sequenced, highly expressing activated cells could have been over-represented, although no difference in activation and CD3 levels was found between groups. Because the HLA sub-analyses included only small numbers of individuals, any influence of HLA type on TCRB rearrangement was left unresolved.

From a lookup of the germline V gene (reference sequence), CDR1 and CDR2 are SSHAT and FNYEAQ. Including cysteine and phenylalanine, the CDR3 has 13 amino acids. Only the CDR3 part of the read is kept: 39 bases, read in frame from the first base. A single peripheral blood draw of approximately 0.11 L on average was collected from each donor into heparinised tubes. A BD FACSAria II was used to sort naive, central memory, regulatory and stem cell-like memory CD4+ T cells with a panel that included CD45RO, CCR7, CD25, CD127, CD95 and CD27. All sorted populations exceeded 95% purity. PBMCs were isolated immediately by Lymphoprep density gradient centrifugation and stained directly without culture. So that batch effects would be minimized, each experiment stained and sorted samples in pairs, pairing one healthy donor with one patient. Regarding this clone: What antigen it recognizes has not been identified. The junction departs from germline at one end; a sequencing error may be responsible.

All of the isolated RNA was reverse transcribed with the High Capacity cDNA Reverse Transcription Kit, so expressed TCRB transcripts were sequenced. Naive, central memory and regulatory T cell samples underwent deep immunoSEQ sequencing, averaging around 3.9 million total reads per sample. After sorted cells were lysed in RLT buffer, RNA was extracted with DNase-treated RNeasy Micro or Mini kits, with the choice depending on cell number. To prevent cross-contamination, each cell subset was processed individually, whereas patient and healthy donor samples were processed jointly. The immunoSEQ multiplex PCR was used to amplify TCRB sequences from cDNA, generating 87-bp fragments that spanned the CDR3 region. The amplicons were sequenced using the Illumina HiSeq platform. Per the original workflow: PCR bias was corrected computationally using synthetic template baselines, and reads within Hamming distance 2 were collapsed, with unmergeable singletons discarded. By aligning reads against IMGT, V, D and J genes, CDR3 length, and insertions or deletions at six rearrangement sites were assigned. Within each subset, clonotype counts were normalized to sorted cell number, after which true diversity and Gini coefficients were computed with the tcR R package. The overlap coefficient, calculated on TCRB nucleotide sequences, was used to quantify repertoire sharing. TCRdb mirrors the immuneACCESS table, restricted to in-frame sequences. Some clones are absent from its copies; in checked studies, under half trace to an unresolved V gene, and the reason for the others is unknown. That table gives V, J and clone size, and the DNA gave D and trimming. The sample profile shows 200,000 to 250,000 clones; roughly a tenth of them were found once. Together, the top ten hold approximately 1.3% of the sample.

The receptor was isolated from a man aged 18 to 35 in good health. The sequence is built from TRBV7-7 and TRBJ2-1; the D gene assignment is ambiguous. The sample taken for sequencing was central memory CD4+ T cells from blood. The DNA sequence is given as TGTGCTAGCAGCTTAGAATTCCGATCTGAGCAGTTCTTC. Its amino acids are CASSLEFRSEQFF.